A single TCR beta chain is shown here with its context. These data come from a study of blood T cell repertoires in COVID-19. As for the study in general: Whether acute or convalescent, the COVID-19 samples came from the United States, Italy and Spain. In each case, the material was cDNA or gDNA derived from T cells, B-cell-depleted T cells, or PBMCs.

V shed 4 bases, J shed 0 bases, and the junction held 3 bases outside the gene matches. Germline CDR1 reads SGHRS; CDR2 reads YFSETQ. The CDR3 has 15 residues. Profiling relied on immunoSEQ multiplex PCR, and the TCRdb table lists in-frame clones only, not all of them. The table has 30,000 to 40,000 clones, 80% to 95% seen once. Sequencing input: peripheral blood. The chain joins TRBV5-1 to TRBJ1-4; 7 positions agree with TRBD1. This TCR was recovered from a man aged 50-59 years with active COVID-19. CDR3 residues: CASSRTGSTNEKLFF. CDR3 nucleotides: TGCGCCAGCAGCCGGACAGGCTCAACTAATGAAAAACTGTTTTTT.